These T cell receptor beta chains were read from a single sample in a study of beta chain features in type 1 diabetes. This table comes from immunoSEQ multiplex PCR, and its TCRdb copy is limited to in-frame clones, with some not included. The sample records about 710,000 clones, around 15% being singletons. The source material was naive CD4+ T cells from blood. The receptor set was obtained from a man aged 18-30 years with type 1 diabetes. CDR3s include the opening cysteine and the closing phenylalanine or tryptophan. A D gene is named only where the DNA matches it firmly.

J	D	V	CDR3
TRBJ1-3	.	TRBV6-5	CASSQNDIRALYF
TRBJ1-6	.	TRBV18	CASSPPQGGSPLHF
TRBJ2-3	TRBD1	TRBV2	CASRTGTGGPDTQYF
TRBJ1-5	.	TRBV2	CASSGMTANQPQHF
TRBJ2-3	.	TRBV2	CASVKTGSTDTQYF
TRBJ2-1	TRBD2	TRBV7-3	CASSLRTSGAEDSYNEQFF
TRBJ2-7	TRBD1	TRBV28	CASSLAGQGDYEQYF
TRBJ1-2	TRBD1	TRBV7-9	CASSQGANYGYTF
TRBJ2-3	.	TRBV15	CATPGRRGPTDTQYF
TRBJ2-1	.	TRBV7-9	CASSLPGSLNEQFF
TRBJ1-5	.	TRBV29-1	CSAGTGNQPQHF
TRBJ1-3	.	TRBV9	CASSVVGSGNTIYF
TRBJ2-2	TRBD1	TRBV7-8	CASSWGQGMLTGELFF
TRBJ2-5	TRBD2	TRBV5-4	CASSSRTSGGETQYF
TRBJ1-1	TRBD1	TRBV25-1	CASSEPGTGSRIAFF
TRBJ2-4	.	TRBV9	CASSPRGGTAKNIQYF
TRBJ2-7	.	TRBV6-5	CASSKTVYEQYF
TRBJ2-1	TRBD2	TRBV9	CASSVGGSGRPEQFF
TRBJ1-4	.	TRBV19	CASSFTNEKLFF
TRBJ1-3	.	TRBV6-1	CASSDGIRNTIYF
TRBJ2-3	.	TRBV6-1	CASSEYALSSTDTQYF
TRBJ1-6	.	TRBV15	CATSIAQGRGSPLHF
TRBJ2-7	.	TRBV11-3	CASSLGVSYEQYF
TRBJ2-3	TRBD2	TRBV10-3	CAISAPSGSTDTQYF
TRBJ2-3	TRBD1	TRBV9	CASSGGDRGFSTDTQYF
TRBJ2-1	.	TRBV30	CAWSSLTPSREQFF
TRBJ1-1	.	TRBV6-4	CASSDSKPGNTEAFF
TRBJ2-5	.	TRBV2	CASNLGETQYF
TRBJ2-3	.	TRBV5-4	CASQDRSGTDTQYF
TRBJ2-5	.	TRBV7-9	CASSSIGGRETQYF
TRBJ2-6	.	TRBV6-5	CASSYDSSGANVLTF
TRBJ1-2	TRBD1	TRBV6-5	CASSRQGNGYTF
TRBJ2-1	TRBD1	TRBV15	CATSRGGQGDEQFF
TRBJ1-4	TRBD1	TRBV5-1	CASSPQGAINEKLFF
TRBJ1-2	.	TRBV14	CASSQGWGYTF
TRBJ2-1	.	TRBV11-2	CASSPLRGGYEQFF
TRBJ1-2	.	TRBV5-1	CASSLADGYGYTF
TRBJ2-1	TRBD2	TRBV5-1	CASSPPTSGSDEQFF
TRBJ2-1	.	TRBV27	CASSLGLPSYNEQFF
TRBJ2-3	TRBD2	TRBV5-1	CASSLRGVGTDTQYF
TRBJ2-1	.	TRBV10-3	CAISQDSFSYNEQFF
TRBJ2-2	.	TRBV5-1	CASSPRGGAAGTGELFF
TRBJ2-1	TRBD1	TRBV7-9	CASSLEGTGSSYNEQFF
TRBJ1-1	.	TRBV2	CASSNTRGVTEAFF
TRBJ2-5	.	TRBV30	CAWSVTGTRETQYF
TRBJ2-1	TRBD2	TRBV12-5	CASGLTYFTSGDYNEQFF
TRBJ1-2	.	TRBV4-3	CASSQDQSRRDYGYTF
TRBJ2-7	TRBD1	TRBV18	CASSPGRTGDHEQYF
TRBJ2-7	.	TRBV7-2	CASSFSFSVEQYF
TRBJ2-5	TRBD2	TRBV5-6	CASNPAGGPQETQYF
TRBJ2-7	TRBD1	TRBV28	CASSNISTGGYEQYF
TRBJ1-5	.	TRBV6-6	CASSYGWRNQPQHF
TRBJ2-4	.	TRBV10-2	CASSDPGGAKNIQYF
TRBJ2-7	TRBD2	TRBV4-2	CASSQVSPGLALYEQYF
TRBJ1-1	.	TRBV4-3	CASSQDSGNTEAFF
TRBJ1-2	.	TRBV20-1	CSGGAYGYTF
TRBJ2-1	.	TRBV5-4	CASSLVLGQGYVNEQFF
TRBJ2-5	TRBD2	TRBV7-2	CASVISGLPGKTQYF
TRBJ2-2	.	TRBV2	CASRFEMTYYTGELFF
TRBJ2-2	TRBD2	TRBV10-3	CAISERLAGDTGELFF